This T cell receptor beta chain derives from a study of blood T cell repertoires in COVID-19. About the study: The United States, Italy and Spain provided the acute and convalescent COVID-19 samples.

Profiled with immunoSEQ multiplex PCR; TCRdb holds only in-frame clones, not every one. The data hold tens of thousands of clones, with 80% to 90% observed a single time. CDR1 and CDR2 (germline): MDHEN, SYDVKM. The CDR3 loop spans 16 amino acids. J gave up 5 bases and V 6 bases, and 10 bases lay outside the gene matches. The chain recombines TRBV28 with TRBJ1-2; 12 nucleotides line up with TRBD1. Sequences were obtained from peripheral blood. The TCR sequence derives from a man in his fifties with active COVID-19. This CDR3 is CASSPSGTGGGYGYTF. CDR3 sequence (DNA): TGTGCCAGCAGCCCCAGTGGGACAGGGGGCGGGTATGGCTACACCTTC.